The clone carrying this TCR beta chain was observed once. What it binds is not known. Each CDR3 protein gets one entry after TCRdb re-called the RT-PCR reads with MiXCR. The data show hundreds of thousands of distinct CDR3 sequences, with roughly 25% seen just once and about 1.9% held by the top ten. This record comes from a study of response to subunit inactivated influenza vaccine. Study-level points and caveats: Authors suggested seasonal influenza vaccinations each recruit few new T cells.

This TCR was recovered from a man aged 50-60 years who received an inactivated influenza vaccine. Sequenced here: CD4+ T cells sorted from PBMCs, sampled approximately 5 days after vaccination.

The CDR3 DNA is TGTGCCAGCAGTTTATCCCACGCAGGAGAGACCCAGTACTTC. The encoded protein is CASSLSHAGETQYF. The chain carries TRBV12-3 or TRBV12-4 and TRBJ2-5; D unresolved. This CDR3 comprises 14 residues. The V end lost 2 bases, the J end lost 4 bases, and 11 bases lay between the germline ends.